The 15 T cell receptor beta chains below were found in one sample sequenced in a study of a mutant IDH1 vaccine in newly diagnosed glioma. Data came from immunoSEQ multiplex PCR; TCRdb stores just in-frame clones and leaves some out. The sample shows over 45,000 clones, about 88% of them seen only once. Their antigens remain unidentified. Time point specified: week 5, during vaccination. The vaccine gave 300 ug of a 20-mer mutant IDH1 peptide subcutaneously per dose. Source: PBMCs, taken from a glioma patient whose treatment included an IDH1 peptide vaccine. Receptors originate from a woman between 45 and 65 years old with glioma.

V usage is TRBV29-1 and J usage is TRBJ2-5; D may correspond to TRBD1 or TRBD2 (5 bases each). The CDR3 is 14 amino acids. Germline lookup yields CDR1 SQVTM and CDR2 ANQGSEA. V lost 3 bases and J lost 3, with 14 bases in between. CDR3 sequence (DNA): TGCAGCGTTGACGGACTGGGGCGGGAAGAGACCCAGTACTTC. It translates to CSVDGLGREETQYF.

The chain uses TRBV9 and TRBJ2-2; D is ambiguous. Germline V gene lookup returns CDR1 SGDLS and CDR2 YYNGEE. V lost 0 bases and J 5 bases, leaving 5 bases between the germline ends. This CDR3 comprises 13 residues. The CDR3 nucleotides are TGTGCCAGCAGCGTAGTATCTACCGGGGAGCTGTTTTTT. The encoded protein is CASSVVSTGELFF.

V is TRBV27 and J is TRBJ2-2, with unresolved D. V was trimmed by 5 bases and J by 4 bases, leaving 5 bases between them. CDR3 length: 12 amino acids. Germline V lookup: CDR1 MNHEY, CDR2 SMNVEV (reference sequence). The CDR3 DNA sequence: TGTGCCAGCAGTGAAGGCACCGGGGAGCTGTTTTTT. It translates to CASSEGTGELFF.

The V and J genes are TRBV18 and TRBJ1-1; maybe TRBD1 (6 bases). The CDR3 length is 14 residues. The V end lost 6 bases, the J end lost 0 bases, and 11 bases lay between the germline ends. Germline assignment: CDR1 KGHSH and CDR2 LQKENI. The CDR3 loop is CASSEGVLNTEAFF. The CDR3 DNA reads TGTGCCAGCTCCGAGGGGGTATTGAACACTGAAGCTTTCTTT.

This sequence joins TRBV29-1 and TRBJ2-7; 7 nucleotides agree with TRBD1. Germline values: CDR1 SQVTM, CDR2 ANQGSEA. J was trimmed by 6 bases and V by 4 bases; bases with no gene match: 9. The CDR3 has 13 residues. The CDR3 here is CSVGFTGVGEQYF. The CDR3 bases are TGCAGCGTTGGGTTTACAGGGGTCGGCGAGCAGTACTTC.

V and J are TRBV11-3 and TRBJ1-1, with TRBD1 matching 7 bases. Trimming cost V 4 bases and J 9 bases; bases outside gene matches: 2. From germline, CDR1 is SGHNT and CDR2 YENEEA. The CDR3 runs to 11 residues. The CDR3 sequence: CASSSGQKAFF. CDR3 DNA sequence: TGTGCCAGCAGCTCGGGACAGAAAGCTTTCTTT.

The chain is built from TRBV5-1 and TRBJ1-3; 7 bases are a match to TRBD1. V trimming: 2 bases; J trimming: 4 bases; junction bases outside the gene matches: 6. This CDR3 spans 15 amino acids. Germline-derived CDR1 and CDR2 are SGHRS and YFSETQ. The DNA for the CDR3 is TGCGCCAGCAGCTTAGGGACAGCTGCGGGAAACACCATATATTTT. Translated: CASSLGTAAGNTIYF.

This chain joins TRBV6-5 and TRBJ1-5; D unresolved. Deletions cut 3 bases from V and 1 base from J, with 7 bases between. The CDR3 extends over 14 amino acids. Germline CDR1 is MNHEY and CDR2 is SVGAGI. CDR3: CASSYDPSNQPQHF. In DNA, the CDR3 is TGTGCCAGCAGTTATGATCCCAGCAATCAGCCCCAGCATTTT.

The chain recombines TRBV5-4 with TRBJ2-7; D remains ambiguous. CDR1 and CDR2 from the germline V gene are SGHNT and YYREEE (reference sequence). The CDR3 sequence is 15 residues long. The germline V and J ends were trimmed by 4 bases and 3 bases, with 17 bases remaining between them. Written as DNA, the CDR3 is TGTGCCAGCAGCGTCGTGGACGGCTTAGGCTACGAGCAGTACTTC. Its translation is CASSVVDGLGYEQYF.

This rearrangement joins TRBV4-1 to TRBJ1-1; D unresolved. V lost 5 bases, J lost 0 bases, and 16 bases lay in between. The CDR3 runs to 16 residues. Germline CDR1 MGHRA, CDR2 YSYEKL. Here the CDR3 reads CASSGLGFLMNTEAFF. As DNA, the CDR3 is TGCGCCAGCAGCGGACTCGGTTTCCTCATGAACACTGAAGCTTTCTTT.

The rearrangement links TRBV7-8 to TRBJ1-5; no definite D call. V was cut by 4 bases and J by 4 bases, with 5 bases left in between. The CDR3 has 12 amino acids. Germline loops: CDR1 SGHVS, CDR2 FQNEAQ. The CDR3 is CASSWVNQPQHF. The CDR3 DNA reads as TGTGCCAGCAGCTGGGTAAATCAGCCCCAGCATTTT.

The V and J genes are TRBV29-1 and TRBJ2-1; D unclear. This CDR3 comprises 12 residues. V was clipped by 6 bases and J by 3 bases, with 9 bases between them. CDR1 SQVTM and CDR2 ANQGSEA come from the germline V gene. The CDR3 loop reads CSVLWGYNEQFF. Written as DNA, the CDR3 is TGCAGCGTACTGTGGGGCTACAATGAGCAGTTCTTC.

The genes are TRBV28 and TRBJ1-2; possible D gene TRBD1, 6 bases. The V gene lost 4 bases and the J gene lost 7 bases, with 10 bases spanning the gap. This CDR3 is built from 12 residues. CDR1 and CDR2 from the germline V gene are MDHEN and SYDVKM. In nucleotides, the CDR3 is TGTGCCAGCAGTTACAGGGCTGGTGGCTACACCTTC. It translates to CASSYRAGGYTF.

This rearrangement joins TRBV10-3 to TRBJ1-5, with 9 positions matching TRBD1. The V gene end was trimmed by 8 bases and the J gene end by 0 bases; junction bases not matched to a gene: 8. There are 16 residues in the CDR3. CDR1 and CDR2 (germline): ENHRY, SYGVKD. CDR3 region: CAILRDREFSNQPQHF. Written as DNA, the CDR3 is TGTGCCATCTTACGGGACAGGGAATTTAGCAATCAGCCCCAGCATTTT.

This rearrangement joins TRBV19 to TRBJ1-2, with D possibly TRBD1 on 5 matching bases. The CDR3 has 17 residues. V was trimmed by 3 bases and J by 6 bases, leaving 23 bases between them. Germline loops: CDR1 LNHDA, CDR2 SQIVND (reference sequence). The CDR3 DNA reads as TGTGCCAGTAGTATGGTAGGGATAACAGGATCTGGCGATGGCTACACCTTC. Translating gives CASSMVGITGSGDGYTF.